This T cell receptor beta chain derives from a study of T-cell reconstitution after alpha-beta-depleted transplantation in children. Unique molecular identifiers were used to barcode this TCRbeta library. MiXCR, run by TCRdb on the PCR reads, gives a single entry per CDR3 protein. The data show around 380,000 distinct CDR3 sequences, approximately 10% seen once. The sample holds a few counts of this clonotype. The sequences come from PBMCs from the stem cell graft donor, collected from the stem cell graft. The sequence derives from a human donor who donated a stem cell graft to a child with acute myeloid leukemia.

The CDR3: CASSQVRGLKADTQYF. In nucleotides, the CDR3 is TGCGCCAGCAGTCAAGTCAGGGGGCTAAAGGCAGATACGCAGTATTTT. The chain employs TRBV23-1 and TRBJ2-3; TRBD1 aligns across 8 bases. TRBV23-1 is an open reading frame, and its role is uncertain. V trimming: 2 bases; J trimming: 4 bases; junction bases outside the gene matches: 8. The CDR3 has 16 amino acids.